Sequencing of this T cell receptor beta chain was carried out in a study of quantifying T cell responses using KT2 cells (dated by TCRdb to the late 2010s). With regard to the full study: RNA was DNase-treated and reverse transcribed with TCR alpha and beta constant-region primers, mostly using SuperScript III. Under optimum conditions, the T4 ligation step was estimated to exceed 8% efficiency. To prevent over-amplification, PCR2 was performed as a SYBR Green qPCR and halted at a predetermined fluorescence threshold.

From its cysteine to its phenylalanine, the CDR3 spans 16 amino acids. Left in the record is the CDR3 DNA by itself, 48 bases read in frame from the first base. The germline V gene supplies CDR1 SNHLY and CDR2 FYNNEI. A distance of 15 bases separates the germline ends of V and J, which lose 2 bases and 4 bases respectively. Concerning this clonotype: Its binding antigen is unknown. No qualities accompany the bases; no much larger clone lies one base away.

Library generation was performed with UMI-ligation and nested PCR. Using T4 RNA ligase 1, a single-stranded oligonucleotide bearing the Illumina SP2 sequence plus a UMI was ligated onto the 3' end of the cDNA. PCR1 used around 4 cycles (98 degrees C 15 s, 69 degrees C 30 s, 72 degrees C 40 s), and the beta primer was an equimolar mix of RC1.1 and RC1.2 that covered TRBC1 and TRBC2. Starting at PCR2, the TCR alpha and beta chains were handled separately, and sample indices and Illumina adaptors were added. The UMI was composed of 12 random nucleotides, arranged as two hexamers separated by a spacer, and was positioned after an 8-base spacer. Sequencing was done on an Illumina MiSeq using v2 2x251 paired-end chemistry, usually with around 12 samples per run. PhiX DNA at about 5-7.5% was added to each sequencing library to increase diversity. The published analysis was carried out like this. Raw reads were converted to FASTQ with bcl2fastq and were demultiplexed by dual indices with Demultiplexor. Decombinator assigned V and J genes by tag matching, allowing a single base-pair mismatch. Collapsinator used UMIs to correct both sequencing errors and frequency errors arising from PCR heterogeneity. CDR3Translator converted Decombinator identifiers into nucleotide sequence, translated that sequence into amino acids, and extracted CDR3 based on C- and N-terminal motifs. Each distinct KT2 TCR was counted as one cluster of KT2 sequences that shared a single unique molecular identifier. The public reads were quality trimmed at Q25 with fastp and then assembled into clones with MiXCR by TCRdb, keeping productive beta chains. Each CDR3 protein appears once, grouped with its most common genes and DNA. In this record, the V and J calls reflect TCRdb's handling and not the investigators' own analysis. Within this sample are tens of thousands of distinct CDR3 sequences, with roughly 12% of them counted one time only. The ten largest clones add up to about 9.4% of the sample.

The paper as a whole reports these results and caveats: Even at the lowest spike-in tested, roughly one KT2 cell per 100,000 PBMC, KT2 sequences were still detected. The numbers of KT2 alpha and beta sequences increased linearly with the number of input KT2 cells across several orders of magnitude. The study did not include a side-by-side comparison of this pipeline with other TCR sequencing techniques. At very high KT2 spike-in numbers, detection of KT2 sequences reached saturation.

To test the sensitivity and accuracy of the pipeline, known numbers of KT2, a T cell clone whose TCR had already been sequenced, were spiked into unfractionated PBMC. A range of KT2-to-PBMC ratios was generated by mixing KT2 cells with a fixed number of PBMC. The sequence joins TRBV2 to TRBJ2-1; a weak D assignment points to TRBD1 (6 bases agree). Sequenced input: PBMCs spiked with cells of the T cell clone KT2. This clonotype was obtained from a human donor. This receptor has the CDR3 CASSELGQGIYNEQFF. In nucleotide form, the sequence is TGTGCCAGCAGTGAACTGGGGCAGGGGATTTACAATGAGCAGTTCTTC.